This record looks at one TCR beta chain sequence and its context. Its antigen is not identified. Blood was drawn once per donor, and each sample measured approximately 2.4 ml. TCRdb re-called the 5' RACE reads; one entry per CDR3 protein, DNA not given. The listing contains around 150,000 distinct CDR3 sequences. This sample is part of a study of monozygotic twins with inflammatory bowel disease. General study points: Among T cells, the various subtypes were not distinguishable.

CDR1 is SGHNT, CDR2 YYREEE, per germline (reference sequence). The CDR3 is 14 amino acids. The chain carries TRBV5-4 and TRBJ1-1; the TCRdb D gene call, TRBD1, has no DNA to confirm it. Sequenced material: blood. This clonotype was obtained from a human donor with ulcerative colitis or Crohn's disease, or a healthy co-twin of an affected twin (not recorded which). This CDR3 reads CASSPQGVRTEAFF.